The rows below give T cell receptor beta chains drawn from one sample of a study of CD8+CD57+ T cells in acquired aplastic anemia. TCRdb analysed the reads with MiXCR anew, one entry per CDR3 protein. The sample holds around 19,000 distinct CDR3 sequences; roughly 43% are singletons and the top ten take 70% to 90%. Sequencing was carried out using CD8+CD57+ T cells sorted from PBMCs. Source of these receptors: a human donor with aplastic anemia. Both conserved end residues are part of each CDR3. A D gene is named only where the DNA matches it firmly. Clone size appears in some rows only: once, few, many, or a class for an expanded clone.

D gene,CDR3 length,V gene,J gene,clone size,CDR3 protein,CDR3 DNA
TRBD2,14,TRBV20-1,TRBJ2-3,.,CSAISGGAVYTQYF,TGCAGTGCTATTAGCGGGGGGGCCGTGTATACGCAGTATTTT
TRBD2,14,TRBV20-1,TRBJ2-3,.,CSAGLAGGRDTQYF,TGCAGCGCTGGGCTAGCGGGGGGGCGAGATACGCAGTATTTT
.,14,TRBV2,TRBJ1-6,few,CASSEVLGDSPLHF,TGTGCCAGCAGTGAAGTGTTGGGAGACTCACCCCTCCACTTT
.,18,TRBV5-4,TRBJ1-6,.,CASSPSSTGFSYNSPLHF,TGTGCCAGCAGCCCTTCTTCGACAGGTTTCTCCTATAATTCACCCCTCCACTTT
.,12,TRBV6-5,TRBJ2-7,many,CASSYGENEQYF,TGTGCCAGCAGTTACGGGGAGAACGAGCAGTACTTC
.,14,TRBV5-1,TRBJ2-2,many,CASSTGSNTGELFF,TGCGCCAGCAGCACGGGATCGAACACCGGGGAGCTGTTTTTT
TRBD1,13,TRBV10-3,TRBJ1-2,.,CAITKTGGYGYTF,TGTGCCATCACCAAAACAGGGGGCTATGGCTACACCTTC
.,13,TRBV12-3/TRBV12-4,TRBJ1-5,few,CASSLGVSGYEHF,TGTGCCAGCAGTTTAGGAGTGTCAGGCTACGAGCATTTT
.,14,TRBV12-5,TRBJ2-7,.,CASGLGVSGYEQYF,TGTGCTAGTGGTTTAGGAGTGTCAGGCTACGAGCAGTACTTC
.,16,TRBV5-6,TRBJ2-3,.,CASNEKGGKRIDTQYF,TGTGCCAGCAATGAGAAGGGGGGGAAGAGGATAGATACGCAGTATTTT
.,17,TRBV20-1,TRBJ1-1,many,CSATSYHGRLMNTEAFF,TGCAGTGCCACCTCATACCACGGGCGGCTCATGAACACTGAAGCTTTCTTT
.,15,TRBV19,TRBJ2-5,.,CASSIVGQIQETQYF,TGTGCCAGTAGTATAGTCGGGCAGATCCAAGAGACCCAGTACTTC
.,14,TRBV6-1,TRBJ1-4,.,CATSRDSLGEKLFF,TGTGCCACCTCCCGGGACTCTCTAGGAGAAAAACTGTTTTTT
.,15,TRBV4-1,TRBJ1-6,.,CASSQVQTGNSPLHF,TGCGCCAGCAGCCAAGTTCAAACCGGCAATTCACCCCTCCACTTT
.,12,TRBV4-1,TRBJ1-2,many,CASSSGNEGYTF,TGCGCCAGCAGCTCCGGGAACGAGGGCTACACCTTC
TRBD2,19,TRBV20-1,TRBJ2-2,few,CSARDPPVSGTLDTGELFF,TGCAGTGCTAGAGATCCCCCCGTTAGCGGGACACTTGATACCGGGGAGCTGTTTTTT
.,17,TRBV2,TRBJ1-2,.,CASTLPADRATNYGYTF,TGTGCCAGCACCCTCCCCGCCGACAGAGCTACTAACTATGGCTACACCTTC
TRBD1,15,TRBV14,TRBJ2-7,.,CASSQGQGGSYEQYF,TGTGCCAGCAGCCAAGGACAGGGTGGATCCTACGAGCAGTACTTC
.,16,TRBV7-2,TRBJ2-7,medium-sized,CASSLPRTNPGYEQYF,TGTGCCAGCAGCTTACCAAGGACAAATCCCGGATACGAGCAGTACTTC
.,13,TRBV10-2,TRBJ1-2,.,CASSDGNNYGYTF,TGCGCCAGCAGTGATGGGAATAACTATGGCTACACCTTC
TRBD2,16,TRBV25-1,TRBJ2-3,.,CASSPGLAGGMDTQYF,TGTGCCAGCAGCCCGGGACTAGCGGGAGGAATGGATACGCAGTATTTT
.,17,TRBV29-1,TRBJ1-4,.,CSVALLQGRERNEKLFF,TGCAGCGTTGCCCTCCTACAGGGCCGGGAGAGGAATGAAAAACTGTTTTTT
TRBD1,14,TRBV5-4,TRBJ2-7,once,CASSVGTGGYEQYF,TGTGCCAGCAGCGTCGGGACAGGGGGATACGAGCAGTACTTC
.,11,TRBV11-3,TRBJ2-7,.,CASSSHYEQYF,TGTGCCAGCAGCTCCCACTACGAGCAGTACTTC
TRBD1,14,TRBV6-5,TRBJ2-7,once,CASRDRDRAYEQYF,TGTGCCAGCAGAGACCGGGACAGGGCCTACGAGCAGTACTTC
.,17,TRBV6-5,TRBJ2-1,.,CASSYSGHTSSYNEQFF,TGTGCCAGCAGTTACTCGGGGCACACGAGCTCCTACAATGAGCAGTTCTTC
.,13,TRBV15,TRBJ1-5,few,CATSTSSNQPQHF,TGTGCCACCAGCACCTCTAGCAATCAGCCCCAGCATTTT
.,14,TRBV10-2,TRBJ1-1,.,CASNPTGRGTEAFF,TGCGCCAGCAATCCGACAGGTCGGGGCACTGAAGCTTTCTTT
TRBD2,14,TRBV20-1,TRBJ2-1,few,CSANLAGVDNEQFF,TGCAGTGCCAACTTAGCGGGAGTGGACAATGAGCAGTTCTTC
.,18,TRBV2,TRBJ2-1,few,CASSERGGGGSSYNEQFF,TGTGCCAGCAGTGAAAGGGGGGGGGGGGGGAGCTCCTACAATGAGCAGTTCTTC
TRBD1,20,TRBV13,TRBJ2-7,.,CASSTGTGVSSRPLSYEQYF,TGTGCCAGCAGCACCGGGACAGGGGTTTCTTCGCGCCCTCTCTCCTACGAGCAGTACTTC
TRBD1,14,TRBV12-3/TRBV12-4,TRBJ2-7,few,CASSSTGTAYEQYF,TGTGCCAGCAGCTCGACCGGGACAGCTTACGAGCAGTACTTC
.,14,TRBV10-3,TRBJ1-5,.,CATSSGRSTDTQHF,TGTGCCACGTCTAGCGGGAGAAGCACAGATACGCAGCATTTT
TRBD1,17,TRBV19,TRBJ1-1,.,CASSKPGQGVLNTEAFF,TGTGCCAGTAGTAAACCGGGACAGGGGGTCCTGAACACTGAAGCTTTCTTT
.,11,TRBV28,TRBJ2-7,.,CARSPGYEQYF,TGTGCCAGATCACCAGGCTACGAGCAGTACTTC
.,15,TRBV20-1,TRBJ2-1,.,CSANTGDVSYNEQFF,TGCAGTGCTAATACTGGAGATGTATCCTACAATGAGCAGTTCTTC
TRBD1,16,TRBV25-1,TRBJ2-7,.,CASSASLDRVAYEQYF,TGTGCCAGCAGTGCTAGCCTTGACAGGGTTGCCTACGAGCAGTACTTC
TRBD1,15,TRBV6-1,TRBJ1-6,.,CASRRDSSYNSPLHF,TGTGCCAGCAGGCGGGACAGCTCCTATAATTCACCCCTCCACTTT
.,14,TRBV6-6,TRBJ1-6,many,CASSEQPYNSPLHF,TGTGCCAGCAGCGAACAGCCCTATAATTCACCCCTCCACTTT
TRBD2,19,TRBV7-3,TRBJ2-7,few,CASSLIIQLIGGGAYEQYF,TGTGCCAGCAGCTTAATAATCCAACTGATCGGCGGGGGGGCCTACGAGCAGTACTTC
.,16,TRBV10-1,TRBJ2-2,.,CASSDSYEQYFGELFF,.
.,15,TRBV4-1,TRBJ2-7,.,CASSQGRFPSYEQYF,TGCGCCAGCAGCCAAGGACGGTTCCCCTCCTACGAGCAGTACTTC
.,10,TRBV20-1,TRBJ2-5,.,CSALGEIQYF,TGCAGTGCGTTGGGGGAGATCCAGTACTTC
.,15,TRBV20-1,TRBJ2-5,many,CSATPLGTGVETQYF,TGCAGTGCTACCCCCCTCGGGACTGGGGTAGAGACCCAGTACTTC
TRBD1,16,TRBV7-8,TRBJ2-1,few,CASSSRSGQGLNEQFF,TGTGCCAGCAGCTCCAGGTCGGGACAGGGGTTGAATGAGCAGTTCTTC
TRBD2,18,TRBV20-1,TRBJ2-3,few,CSARDPPVSGMGTDTQYF,TGCAGTGCTAGAGATCCCCCCGTTAGCGGGATGGGCACAGATACGCAGTATTTT
.,15,TRBV12-3/TRBV12-4,TRBJ2-3,.,CASSEGRGGGDTQYF,TGTGCCAGCAGTGAGGGAAGGGGGGGAGGAGATACGCAGTATTTT
TRBD2,13,TRBV7-2,TRBJ2-1,few,CASRLAGDHEQFF,TGTGCCAGCAGACTAGCGGGAGACCATGAGCAGTTCTTC
TRBD2,12,TRBV20-1,TRBJ2-7,few,CSATRTSVEQYF,TGCAGTGCCACCCGGACTAGCGTCGAGCAGTACTTC
.,16,TRBV7-9,TRBJ2-5,.,CASSLPRGPWVETQYF,TGTGCCAGCAGCTTACCCCGGGGGCCCTGGGTGGAGACCCAGTACTTC
.,15,TRBV4-1,TRBJ2-3,.,CASSHPALSRDTQYF,TGCGCCAGCAGCCACCCCGCTCTGTCTAGAGATACGCAGTATTTT
TRBD1,14,TRBV29-1,TRBJ2-7,.,CSVGVTGGSYEQYF,TGCAGCGTTGGAGTGACAGGGGGCTCCTACGAGCAGTACTTC
.,12,TRBV9,TRBJ1-2,.,CASSVAGRGYTF,TGTGCCAGCAGCGTAGCCGGTCGTGGCTACACCTTC
.,11,TRBV2,TRBJ2-2,.,CATWDTGELFF,TGTGCCACCTGGGACACCGGGGAGCTGTTTTTT
.,15,TRBV9,TRBJ2-7,once,CASSPQPGSTYEQYF,TGTGCCAGCAGCCCTCAGCCGGGATCTACCTACGAGCAGTACTTC
.,15,TRBV14,TRBJ2-2,.,CASSQDTEADLGLFF,TGTGCCAGCAGCCAAGACACGGAGGCGGATTTGGGACTGTTTTTT
.,16,TRBV20-1,TRBJ2-7,.,CSAQGGGSSEVGEQYF,TGCAGTGCTCAAGGAGGGGGTAGCTCCGAAGTTGGGGAGCAGTACTTC
.,13,TRBV19,TRBJ2-1,few,CASSIGTDNEQFF,TGTGCCAGTAGTATAGGGACAGACAATGAGCAGTTCTTC
TRBD2,16,TRBV7-2,TRBJ2-7,few,CASSLVSLAGRDEQYF,TGTGCCAGCAGCTTAGTGTCCCTAGCGGGAAGGGACGAGCAGTACTTC